This TCR beta chain stems from a study of blood T cell repertoires in COVID-19. CDR1 is MGHRA, CDR2 YSYEKL, per germline. CDR3 length: 17 amino acids. Germline trimming cut 1 base from V and 4 bases from J; bases unmatched to any gene: 10. Here immunoSEQ multiplex PCR was the method, and the copy in TCRdb shows in-frame clones only, minus some. This sample has about 130,000 clones, with about 85% found just once. The rearrangement joins TRBV4-1 to TRBJ2-5; 9 nucleotides agree with TRBD2. The clonotype originates from a woman in her 70s with COVID-19, enrolled during active disease. Sequencing was performed on peripheral blood. CDR3 protein: CASSQGGLARVAETQYF. In DNA, the CDR3 is TGCGCCAGCAGCCAAGGGGGACTAGCTAGGGTGGCAGAGACCCAGTACTTC.